The rows below give T cell receptor beta chains drawn from one sample of a study of identical twins. A single record per CDR3 protein comes from TCRdb applying MiXCR to the 5' RACE reads. The sample shows about 450,000 distinct CDR3 sequences, 18% of them seen only once. The sequenced sample was naive T cells sorted from blood. The receptors originated from a man aged 45 to 65 in good health. Both conserved end residues are part of each CDR3. Fields, in order: V gene, clone size, J gene, D gene, CDR3 protein, CDR3 DNA. A D gene is named only where the DNA matches it firmly. Only part of the rows carry a size: once, few, many, or a class if the clone is expanded.

v_call: TRBV20-1; clone_size: .; j_call: TRBJ1-3; d_call: .; cdr3_aa: CSATGAYGGNTIYF; cdr3_nt: TGCAGTGCTACCGGGGCGTACGGAGGAAACACCATATATTTT
v_call: TRBV9; clone_size: few; j_call: TRBJ2-5; d_call: .; cdr3_aa: CASSTFGSQETQYF; cdr3_nt: TGTGCCAGCAGCACATTTGGCAGCCAAGAGACCCAGTACTTC
v_call: TRBV5-1; clone_size: few; j_call: TRBJ2-1; d_call: TRBD2; cdr3_aa: CASSRRRTSGGAPSYNEQFF; cdr3_nt: TGCGCCAGCAGCCGGCGAAGGACTAGCGGGGGGGCCCCCTCCTACAATGAGCAGTTCTTC
v_call: TRBV7-2; clone_size: many; j_call: TRBJ2-6; d_call: .; cdr3_aa: CATQRSGANVLTF; cdr3_nt: TGTGCCACACAACGCTCTGGGGCCAACGTCCTGACTTTC
v_call: TRBV24-1; clone_size: .; j_call: TRBJ2-3; d_call: .; cdr3_aa: CATSRALRRGPDTQYF; cdr3_nt: TGTGCCACCAGTCGGGCCCTTCGACGGGGGCCAGATACGCAGTATTTT
v_call: TRBV12-3/TRBV12-4; clone_size: many; j_call: TRBJ2-1; d_call: .; cdr3_aa: CASTLSPVGVYEQFF; cdr3_nt: TGTGCCAGCACCTTGAGCCCAGTGGGAGTCTATGAGCAGTTCTTC
v_call: TRBV20-1; clone_size: .; j_call: TRBJ2-2; d_call: TRBD1; cdr3_aa: CSASGDRGNTGELFF; cdr3_nt: TGCAGTGCTAGTGGGGACAGGGGGAACACCGGGGAGCTGTTTTTT
v_call: TRBV2; clone_size: .; j_call: TRBJ2-3; d_call: .; cdr3_aa: CASSGFHPGLTDTQYF; cdr3_nt: TGTGCCAGCAGTGGATTCCATCCGGGCCTCACAGATACGCAGTATTTT
v_call: TRBV29-1; clone_size: few; j_call: TRBJ2-7; d_call: TRBD1; cdr3_aa: CSVEGWTGAIYEQYF; cdr3_nt: TGCAGCGTTGAAGGTTGGACAGGGGCGATCTACGAGCAGTACTTC
v_call: TRBV29-1; clone_size: few; j_call: TRBJ2-5; d_call: .; cdr3_aa: CSVAGRLQETQYF; cdr3_nt: TGCAGCGTTGCGGGCAGGCTCCAAGAGACCCAGTACTTC
v_call: TRBV27; clone_size: few; j_call: TRBJ2-7; d_call: .; cdr3_aa: CASSLSGGRTYEQYF; cdr3_nt: TGTGCCAGCAGTTTATCGGGGGGGCGGACCTACGAGCAGTACTTC